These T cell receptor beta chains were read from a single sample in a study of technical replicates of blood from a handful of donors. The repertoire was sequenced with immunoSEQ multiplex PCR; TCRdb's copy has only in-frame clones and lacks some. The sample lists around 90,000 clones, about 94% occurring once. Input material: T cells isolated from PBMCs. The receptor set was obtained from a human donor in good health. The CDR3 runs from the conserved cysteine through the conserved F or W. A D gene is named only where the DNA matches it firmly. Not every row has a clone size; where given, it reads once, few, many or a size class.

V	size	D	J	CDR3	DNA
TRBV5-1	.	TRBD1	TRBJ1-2	CASSTDRGYGYTF	TGCGCCAGCAGTACGGACAGGGGCTATGGCTACACCTTC
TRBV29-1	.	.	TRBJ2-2	CSARTVNTGELFF	TGCAGCGCCCGGACTGTGAACACCGGGGAGCTGTTTTTT
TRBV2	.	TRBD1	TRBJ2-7	CASSEIRGRSYEQYF	TGTGCCAGCAGTGAGATAAGGGGGCGCTCCTACGAGCAGTACTTC
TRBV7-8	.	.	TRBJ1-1	CASSLNGVRGTEAFF	TGTGCCAGCAGCTTAAATGGGGTTAGGGGCACTGAAGCTTTCTTT
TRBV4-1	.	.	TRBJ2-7	CASSQSEGWSEQYF	TGCGCCAGCAGCCAATCGGAGGGGTGGAGCGAGCAGTACTTC
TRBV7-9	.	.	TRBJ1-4	CASSPEDKLFF	TGTGCCAGCAGCCCCGAGGATAAACTGTTTTTT
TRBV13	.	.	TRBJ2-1	CASSPFLSSYNEQFF	TGTGCCAGCAGCCCCTTCCTTAGCTCCTACAATGAGCAGTTCTTC
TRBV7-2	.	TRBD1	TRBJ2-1	CASSLVGTGGNEQFF	TGTGCCAGCAGCTTAGTGGGGACAGGGGGCAATGAGCAGTTCTTC
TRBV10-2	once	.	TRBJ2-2	CAIQQQNTGELFF	TGCGCCATCCAACAGCAGAACACCGGGGAGCTGTTTTTT
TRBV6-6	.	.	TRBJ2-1	CASSRVSYNEQFF	TGTGCCAGCAGTCGAGTCTCCTACAATGAGCAGTTCTTC
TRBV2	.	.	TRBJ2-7	CASSERGYEQYF	TGTGCCAGCAGTGAAAGAGGTTACGAGCAGTACTTC
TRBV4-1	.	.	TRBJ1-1	CASSQDSWGRTEAFF	TGCGCCAGCAGCCAAGATTCTTGGGGCCGGACTGAAGCTTTCTTT
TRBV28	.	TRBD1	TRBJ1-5	CASSAPGRDSSNQPQHF	TGTGCCAGCAGTGCACCCGGTCGGGACAGCAGCAATCAGCCCCAGCATTTT
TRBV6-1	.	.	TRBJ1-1	CASSVRRGDSWAFF	TGTGCCAGCAGTGTCAGGCGAGGGGACTCCTGGGCTTTCTTT
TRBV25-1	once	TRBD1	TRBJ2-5	CASNAGQGQETQYF	TGTGCCAGCAATGCGGGACAGGGGCAAGAGACCCAGTACTTC
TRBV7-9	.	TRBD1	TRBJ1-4	CASSFLDRGEKLFF	TGTGCCAGCAGCTTCTTGGACAGGGGTGAAAAACTGTTTTTT
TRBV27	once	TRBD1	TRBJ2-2	CASSSFDRVKPGELFF	TGTGCCAGCAGTTCCTTCGACAGGGTCAAACCCGGGGAGCTGTTTTTT
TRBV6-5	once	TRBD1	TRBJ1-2	CASRQPGQGRSGYTF	TGTGCCAGCAGGCAACCGGGACAGGGAAGGAGTGGCTACACCTTC
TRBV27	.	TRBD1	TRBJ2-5	CASSASTGGWETQYF	TGTGCCAGCAGTGCTTCGACAGGGGGCTGGGAGACCCAGTACTTC
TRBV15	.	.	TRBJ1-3	CATSREPGAAGNTIYF	TGTGCCACCAGCAGAGAGCCAGGGGCTGCTGGAAACACCATATATTTT
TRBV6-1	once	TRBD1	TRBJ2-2	CASRQGAGELFF	TGTGCCAGCAGGCAGGGGGCCGGGGAGCTGTTTTTT
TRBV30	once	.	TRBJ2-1	CAWSVRNEQFF	TGTGCCTGGAGTGTACGGAATGAGCAGTTCTTC
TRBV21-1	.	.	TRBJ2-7	CASSKSDHRGCCHEQYF	TGTGCCAGCAGCAAATCCGACCACAGGGGGTGTTGCCACGAGCAGTACTTC
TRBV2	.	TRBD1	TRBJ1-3	CASRSDRGNTIYF	TGTGCCAGCAGATCGGACAGGGGAAACACCATATATTTT
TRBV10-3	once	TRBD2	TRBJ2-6	CAISDSGGRPGANVLTF	TGTGCCATCAGTGACTCGGGGGGGAGGCCTGGGGCCAACGTCCTGACTTTC
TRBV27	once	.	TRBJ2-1	CASSSDSYSSYNEQFF	TGTGCCAGCAGCTCGGACTCTTATAGCTCCTACAATGAGCAGTTCTTC